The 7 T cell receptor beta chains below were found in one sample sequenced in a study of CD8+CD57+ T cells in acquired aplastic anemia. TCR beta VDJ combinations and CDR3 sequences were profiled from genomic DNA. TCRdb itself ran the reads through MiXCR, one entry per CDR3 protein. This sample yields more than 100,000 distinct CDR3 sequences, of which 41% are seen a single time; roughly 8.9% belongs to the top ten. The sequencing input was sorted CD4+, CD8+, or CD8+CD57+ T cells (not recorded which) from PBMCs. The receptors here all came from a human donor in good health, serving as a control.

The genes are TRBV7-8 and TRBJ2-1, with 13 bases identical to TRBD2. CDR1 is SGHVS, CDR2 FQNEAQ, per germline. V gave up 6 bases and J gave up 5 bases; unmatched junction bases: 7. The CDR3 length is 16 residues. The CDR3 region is CASRGTSGIKHNEQFF. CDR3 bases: TGTGCCAGCAGAGGGACTAGCGGGATTAAACACAATGAGCAGTTCTTC.

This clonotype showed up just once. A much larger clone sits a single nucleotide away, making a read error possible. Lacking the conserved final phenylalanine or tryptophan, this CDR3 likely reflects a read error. The CDR3 DNA reads TGTGCCAGCAGCCCTGAAATTTCTGGAAACACCATATATTCT. Translation: CASSPEISGNTIYS. The chain couples TRBV7-9 to TRBJ1-3; D is unresolved. The CDR3 totals 14 residues. V was shortened by 5 bases and J by 1 base, with 9 bases between the two germline ends. Germline CDR1 and CDR2: SEHNR and FQNEAQ (reference sequence).

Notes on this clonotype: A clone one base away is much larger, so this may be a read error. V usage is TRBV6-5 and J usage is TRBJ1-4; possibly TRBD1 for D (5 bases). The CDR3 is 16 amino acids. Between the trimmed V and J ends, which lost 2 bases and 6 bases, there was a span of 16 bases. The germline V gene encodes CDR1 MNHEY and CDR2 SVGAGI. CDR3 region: CASSYPLGRGDEKLFF. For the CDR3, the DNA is TGTGCCAGCAGTTACCCCTTGGGAAGGGGCGATGAAAAACTGTTTTTT.

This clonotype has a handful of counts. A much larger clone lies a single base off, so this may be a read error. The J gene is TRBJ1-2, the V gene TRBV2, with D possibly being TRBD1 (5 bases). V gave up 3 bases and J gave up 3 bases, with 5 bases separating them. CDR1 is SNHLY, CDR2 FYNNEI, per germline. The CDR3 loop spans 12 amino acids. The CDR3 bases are TGTGCCAGCAGTGACAGGGACTATGGCTACACCTTC. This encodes CASSDRDYGYTF.

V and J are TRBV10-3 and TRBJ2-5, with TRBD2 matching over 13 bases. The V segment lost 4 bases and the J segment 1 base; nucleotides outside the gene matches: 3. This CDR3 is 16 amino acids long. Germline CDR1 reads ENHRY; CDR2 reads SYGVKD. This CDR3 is CAISVGTSGAQETQYF. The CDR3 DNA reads TGTGCCATCAGTGTAGGGACTAGCGGGGCCCAAGAGACCCAGTACTTC.

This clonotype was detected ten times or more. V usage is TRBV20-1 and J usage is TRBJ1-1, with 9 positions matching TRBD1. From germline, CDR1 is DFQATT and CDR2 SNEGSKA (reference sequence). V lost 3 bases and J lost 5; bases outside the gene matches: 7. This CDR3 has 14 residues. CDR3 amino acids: CSASVPGQGTEAFF. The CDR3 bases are TGCAGTGCTAGCGTCCCGGGACAGGGAACTGAAGCTTTCTTT.

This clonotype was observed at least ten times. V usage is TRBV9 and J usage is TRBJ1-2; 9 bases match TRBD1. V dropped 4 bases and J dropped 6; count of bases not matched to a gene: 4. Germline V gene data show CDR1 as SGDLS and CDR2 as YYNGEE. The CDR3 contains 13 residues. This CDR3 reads CASSPGTGNGYTF. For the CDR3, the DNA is TGTGCCAGCAGCCCGGGGACAGGGAATGGCTACACCTTC.